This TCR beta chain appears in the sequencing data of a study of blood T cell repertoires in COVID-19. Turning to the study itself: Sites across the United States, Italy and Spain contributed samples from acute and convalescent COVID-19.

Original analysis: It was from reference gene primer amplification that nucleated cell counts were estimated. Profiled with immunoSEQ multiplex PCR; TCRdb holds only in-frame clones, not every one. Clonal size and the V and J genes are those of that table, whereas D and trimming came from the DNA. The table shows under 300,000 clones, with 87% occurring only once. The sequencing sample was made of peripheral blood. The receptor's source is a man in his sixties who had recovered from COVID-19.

The CDR3 DNA is TGTGCCACGTCAAACCTAAACAGGCTAGGGGCTTTCTTT. Amino acids: CATSNLNRLGAFF. The V gene is TRBV6-5, the J gene TRBJ1-1; D is perhaps TRBD1 (5 bases). V was pared by 10 bases and J by 11 bases, with 23 bases between. CDR1 and CDR2 (germline): MNHEY, SVGAGI. CDR3 length equals 13 residues.